This TCR beta chain was identified during a study of early T cells in non-severe SARS-CoV-2 infection. Overall study: The chains were unpaired, and the sequenced material was bulk RNA from unsorted whole blood. Study-level results: Matches to VDJdb favored anti-spike CD8 responses and missed private and CD4 specificities.

V lost 0 bases to trimming and J lost 6 bases, with 13 bases between them. The CDR3 has 16 residues. Germline assignment: CDR1 SGHRS and CDR2 YFSETQ. Unique molecular identifier tags were affixed to discrete cDNA molecules. MiXCR, run by TCRdb on the 5' RACE reads, gives a single entry per CDR3 protein. The sample comprises about 29,000 distinct CDR3 sequences, over 3.5% of which are singletons, and approximately 5.8% rests with the top ten. This clonotype was seen ten or more times. The antigen is not known. The sample was whole blood. This receptor was identified in an adult who was a healthcare worker with PCR-confirmed SARS-CoV-2 infection or an uninfected control (not recorded which). The rearrangement uses TRBV5-1 and TRBJ1-6; no firm D call. The CDR3 loop is CASSLGPARSNSPLHF. The CDR3 nucleotides read TGCGCCAGCAGCTTGGGGCCGGCTAGGAGTAATTCACCCCTCCACTTT.